These 8 T cell receptor beta chains were all obtained from the same sample, sequenced in a study of beta chain features in type 1 diabetes. Study-level findings and limits: Shorter TCRB CDR3s, moderately but significantly so, marked every one of the four CD4+ subsets in Type 1 diabetes patients.

Every isolated RNA sample was fully reverse transcribed, so sequencing captured expressed TCRB transcripts. Profiled with immunoSEQ multiplex PCR; TCRdb holds only in-frame clones, not every one. The profile shows 130,000 or so clones, approximately 9% of them singletons. These TCRs' antigens remain unknown. Sequenced input: central memory CD4+ T cells from blood. The source is a man under 40 with type 1 diabetes.

The V call is TRBV7-2, the J call TRBJ2-7; the match to TRBD1 covers 7 bases. CDR3 length equals 15 residues. With V trimmed by 1 base and J by 2 bases, 5 bases remained unmatched. Germline CDR1 reads SGHTA; CDR2 reads FQGNSA. The CDR3 DNA reads as TGTGCCAGCAGCTTAGATCCAGGGGGAACCTACGAGCAGTACTTC. Translated, it gives CASSLDPGGTYEQYF.

The table lists this clone with a few counts. The identical CDR3 is also encoded by other nucleotide sequences in the sample. V and J are TRBV6-5 and TRBJ1-4, with D tentatively TRBD1 (6 bases). With 6 bases removed from V and 7 bases from J, the gap between germline ends came to 18 bases. Per germline, CDR1 MNHEY and CDR2 SVGAGI. The CDR3 is made up of 15 amino acids. The CDR3 DNA reads as TGTGCCAGCAGCCTCCTGACCGTCAGGGGTGAAAAACTGTTTTTT. Residues: CASSLLTVRGEKLFF.

V usage is TRBV7-9 and J usage is TRBJ1-1; D call uncertain. CDR1 and CDR2 from the germline V gene are SEHNR and FQNEAQ (reference sequence). This CDR3 is built from 13 residues. Trimming pared 3 bases from V and 4 bases from J, leaving 9 bases between. In nucleotides, the CDR3 is TGTGCCAGCAGCTTCAGTGAGGCCACTGAAGCTTTCTTT. It specifies CASSFSEATEAFF.

This clone was recorded a few times. The chain carries TRBV7-8 and TRBJ2-3, with 9 bases that match TRBD2. The V segment lost 1 base and the J segment 2 bases; nucleotides outside the gene matches: 7. The CDR3 is made up of 17 amino acids. The V gene's germline CDR1 is SGHVS and CDR2 FQNEAQ. This chain's CDR3 is CASSLGLASGATDTQYF. In DNA form, the CDR3 reads TGTGCCAGCAGCTTAGGATTGGCTAGCGGGGCCACAGATACGCAGTATTTT.

At least ten counts were recorded for this clone. V is TRBV7-3 and J is TRBJ2-6, with a tentative D call TRBD1 (6 bases). This CDR3 spans 15 amino acids. The V and J ends lost 5 bases and 1 base respectively, with 9 bases between them. CDR1 and CDR2 (germline): SGHTA, FQGTGA. CDR3 nucleotide sequence: TGTGCCAGCAGCACAGGGTGGTCTGGGGCCAACGTCCTGACTTTC. The encoded protein is CASSTGWSGANVLTF. Drawing the rest from reference TRBV7-3 and TRBJ2-6, the complete variable domain is GAGVSQTPSNKVTEKGKYVELRCDPISGHTALYWYRQSLGQGPEFLIYFQGTGAADDSGLPNDRFFAVRPEGSVSTLKIQRTERGDSAVYLCASSTGWSGANVLTFGAGSRLTVL.

The chain is built from TRBV10-3 and TRBJ2-5, with a possible D match to TRBD1 (5 bases). The V end lost 0 bases, the J end lost 0 bases, and 11 bases lay between the germline ends. The length of the CDR3 is 16 residues. CDR1 is ENHRY and CDR2 is SYGVKD in the germline V gene. In DNA, the CDR3 is TGTGCCATCAGTGAGTCTGGTAGGGGAAACCAAGAGACCCAGTACTTC. Its protein is CAISESGRGNQETQYF.

Concerning this clone: Other DNA sequences in this sample translate to the same CDR3. The genes are TRBV5-1 and TRBJ2-5; no firm D call. The V and J ends lost 3 bases and 5 bases respectively, with 5 bases between them. Germline loops: CDR1 SGHRS, CDR2 YFSETQ. The CDR3 runs 11 residues. The CDR3 DNA reads TGCGCCAGCAGCTCTTCGGAGACCCAGTACTTC. The encoded protein is CASSSSETQYF.

This clone came up a few times. This chain uses TRBV7-2 with TRBJ2-7; D gene ambiguous. CDR3 size: 14 residues. The germline V gene encodes CDR1 SGHTA and CDR2 FQGNSA. V gave up 3 bases and J gave up 2 bases, with 11 bases separating them. In DNA form, the CDR3 reads TGTGCCAGCAGCTTTTACGGAGCCCCCTACGAGCAGTACTTC. Translation gives CASSFYGAPYEQYF.